One sample yielded the 18 T cell receptor beta chains listed below, sequenced in a study of blood T cells in healthy people across ages. The second PCR ran roughly 6 to 11 cycles with a sample-barcoded 5' primer and J-beta primers. TCRdb recomputed calls from the 5' RACE reads with MiXCR, one row per CDR3 protein. The table has 1.5 million to 2 million distinct CDR3 sequences, almost 35% seen once; the top ten hold over 9%. The sequenced material came from blood. The receptors here all came from a young woman in good health.

The chain recombines TRBV6-1 with TRBJ1-1; perhaps TRBD1 as D (6 bases). This CDR3 is 14 amino acids long. V lost 9 bases to trimming and J lost 5 bases, with 19 bases between them. Germline CDR1 MNHNS, CDR2 SASEGT. CDR3 in amino acids: CASQTGARGTEAFF. In DNA form, the CDR3 reads TGTGCCAGTCAGACGGGGGCGCGAGGGACTGAAGCTTTCTTT.

This clonotype has only a few counts. The CDR3 protein is CSANWKRVYNEQFF. CDR3 bases: TGCAGTGCCAACTGGAAGCGGGTCTACAATGAGCAGTTCTTC. The genes are TRBV20-1 and TRBJ2-1, with a weak D call TRBD2 (6 bases). This CDR3 contains 14 residues. The germline V gene encodes CDR1 DFQATT and CDR2 SNEGSKA (reference sequence). V was clipped by 6 bases and J by 3 bases, with 15 bases between them.

V and J are TRBV20-1 and TRBJ1-1, with D hard to call. CDR3 length equals 11 residues. With 4 bases removed from V and 4 bases from J, the gap between germline ends came to 7 bases. Germline V gene lookup returns CDR1 DFQATT and CDR2 SNEGSKA (reference sequence). CDR3 residues: CSAIISTEAFF. The CDR3 region has the DNA TGCAGTGCTATCATCTCCACTGAAGCTTTCTTT.

The chain is built from TRBV7-9 and TRBJ1-4; 7 bases agree with TRBD1. The V gene's germline CDR1 is SEHNR and CDR2 FQNEAQ (reference sequence). CDR3 length: 15 amino acids. The V segment lost 5 bases and the J segment 8 bases; nucleotides outside the gene matches: 11. The CDR3 region has the DNA TGTGCCAGCAGCGCAGGGACAGAGCGGCGAGAAAAACTGTTTTTT. Translation: CASSAGTERREKLFF.

The gene calls are TRBV10-3 and TRBJ2-7; D is undetermined. The CDR3 loop spans 13 amino acids. CDR1 and CDR2 (germline): ENHRY, SYGVKD. Trimming took off 0 bases at V and 5 bases at J, with 8 bases between the two ends. The CDR3 is CAISESRRNEQYF. CDR3 nucleotides: TGTGCCATCAGTGAGTCTCGACGAAACGAGCAGTACTTC.

This clonotype was picked up many times. The chain uses TRBV29-1 and TRBJ2-1, with 9 bases lining up with TRBD1. The CDR3 length is 13 residues. V lost 4 bases to trimming and J lost 8 bases; unmatched junction nucleotides: 6. Germline V gene sequence: CDR1 SQVTM, CDR2 ANQGSEA. CDR3 nucleotides: TGCAGCGTTGCAGGGACAGGGCGGGATGAGCAGTTCTTC. Translating it yields CSVAGTGRDEQFF.

This sequence joins TRBV4-2 and TRBJ2-2, with TRBD2 matching 15 bases. Germline V CDR1 and CDR2: LGHNA, YNFKEQ. The ends lost 5 bases at V and 4 bases at J; junction bases unmatched: 8. This CDR3 is 18 amino acids long. The CDR3 region has the DNA TGTGCCAGCAGCTCCAGGACTAGCGGGAGGGGTCCCACCGGGGAGCTGTTTTTT. Its translation is CASSSRTSGRGPTGELFF.

The J gene is TRBJ2-5, the V gene TRBV5-1; D possibly matches TRBD1 or TRBD2 (7 bases each). The CDR3 loop spans 14 amino acids. Germline-derived CDR1 and CDR2 are SGHRS and YFSETQ. The V and J ends lost 7 bases and 0 bases respectively, with 13 bases between them. CDR3 in amino acids: CASASGTDQETQYF. The CDR3 DNA reads as TGCGCCAGCGCGAGCGGGACAGACCAAGAGACCCAGTACTTC.

Many counts were recorded for this clonotype. The chain employs TRBV10-3 and TRBJ2-7; 13 nucleotides align to TRBD2. Germline V lookup: CDR1 ENHRY, CDR2 SYGVKD. The CDR3 runs to 14 residues. V lost 3 bases, J lost 6 bases, and 2 bases stayed unmatched. For the CDR3, the DNA is TGTGCCATCAGTGAAAGGACTAGCGGGAGCGAGCAGTACTTC. This sequence encodes CAISERTSGSEQYF.

This clonotype was seen at least ten times. The chain is built from TRBV20-1 and TRBJ2-5, with D possibly called TRBD1 or TRBD2 (5 bases each). Germline lookup yields CDR1 DFQATT and CDR2 SNEGSKA (reference sequence). Trimming removed 6 bases from V and 5 bases from J, with 13 bases in between. This CDR3 has 12 residues. CDR3 coding DNA: TGCAGTGCCCCTCGGGGCGTCGAGACCCAGTACTTC. As protein: CSAPRGVETQYF.

The chain joins TRBV9 to TRBJ2-3; 10 bases are shared with TRBD2. The CDR3 extends over 15 amino acids. With 4 bases clipped from V and 4 bases from J, the junction kept 6 bases outside the gene matches. The germline V gene encodes CDR1 SGDLS and CDR2 YYNGEE. The CDR3 protein is CASSLAGVSSDTQYF. The CDR3 nucleotides read TGTGCCAGCAGCCTAGCGGGAGTATCATCAGATACGCAGTATTTT.

In its sample, this clonotype was seen a few times. For the CDR3, the DNA is TGTGCCAGCAGCTTACAGGGGTCCCTAACCGGGGAGCTGTTTTTT. Amino acid sequence: CASSLQGSLTGELFF. The genes are TRBV7-7 and TRBJ2-2, with D perhaps TRBD1 (6 bases). V lost 2 bases and J lost 5, with 12 bases in between. Looked up from germline, CDR1 is SSHAT and CDR2 is FNYEAQ (reference sequence). There are 15 residues in the CDR3. Full variable domain (rest looked up from reference TRBV7-7 and TRBJ2-2): GAGVSQSPRYKVTKRGQDVTLRCDPISSHATLYWYQQALGQGPEFLTYFNYEAQPDKSGLPSDRFSAERPEGSISTLTIQRTEQRDSAMYRCASSLQGSLTGELFFGEGSRLTVL.

CDR3 nucleotide sequence: TGTGCCACTGAAGGGTTAGCGGGAGCGGCCGAGCAGTACTTC. Its translation is CATEGLAGAAEQYF. The rearrangement joins TRBV5-4 to TRBJ2-7; 9 bases fit TRBD2. There are 14 residues in the CDR3. From germline, CDR1 is SGHNT and CDR2 YYREEE (reference sequence). The ends lost 9 bases at V and 6 bases at J; junction bases unmatched: 13.

V is TRBV9 and J is TRBJ2-1, with 7 bases lining up with TRBD2. This CDR3 spans 15 amino acids. Looked up from germline, CDR1 is SGDLS and CDR2 is YYNGEE. J was trimmed by 6 bases and V by 3 bases; bases with no gene match: 9. In nucleotides, the CDR3 is TGTGCCAGCAGCGCAGAAGTGTGGGGGGGCAATGAGCAGTTCTTC. Its translation is CASSAEVWGGNEQFF.

The chain links TRBV27 to TRBJ1-2, with D possibly TRBD1 on 6 matching bases. Between the trimmed V and J ends, which lost 3 bases and 0 bases, there was a span of 17 bases. Germline CDR1 reads MNHEY; CDR2 reads SMNVEV (reference sequence). The length of the CDR3 is 17 residues. CDR3 DNA: TGTGCCAGCAGTTTCCGACAGGATCGATCAACTAACTATGGCTACACCTTC. This codes for CASSFRQDRSTNYGYTF.

The chain links TRBV4-1 to TRBJ1-6, with D possibly TRBD1 on 5 matching bases. V shed 0 bases and J shed 17 bases, with 17 bases lying between them. The CDR3 is 14 amino acids. CDR1 MGHRA and CDR2 YSYEKL come from the germline V gene. The CDR3 here is CASSQDYPGRVFHF. CDR3 bases: TGCGCCAGCAGCCAAGATTACCCAGGGCGAGTCTTCCACTTT.

This rearrangement joins TRBV11-2 to TRBJ2-1; unclear D gene. The CDR3 is 14 amino acids. From germline, CDR1 is SGHAT and CDR2 FQNNGV. With 3 bases removed from V and 7 bases from J, the gap between germline ends came to 13 bases. The CDR3, as DNA: TGTGCCAGCAGCTTCGTCGCGGTATTAAATGAGCAGTTCTTC. It encodes CASSFVAVLNEQFF.

The chain recombines TRBV15 with TRBJ2-3, with a tentative D call TRBD2 (6 bases). Trimming shortened V by 0 bases and J by 4 bases, and 14 bases separated the two germline ends. The germline gives CDR1 LNHNV, CDR2 YYDKDF (reference sequence). The CDR3 contains 16 residues. The CDR3: CATSRERWGGADTQYF. The CDR3 region has the DNA TGTGCCACCAGCAGAGAGAGGTGGGGCGGGGCAGATACGCAGTATTTT.